This section outlines one T cell receptor (beta chain) sequence together with its context. Libraries were prepared by immunoSEQ multiplex PCR; TCRdb keeps only in-frame clonotypes and omits some of them. The table includes about 38,000 clones, over 80% detected once. V lost 4 bases to trimming and J lost 1 base, with 13 bases between them. The CDR3 length is 15 residues. Germline V gene lookup returns CDR1 MNHNS and CDR2 SASEGT. This entry is derived from a study of T cell changes during pregnancy in multiple sclerosis. This clonotype was sampled from a female donor in good health, enrolled as a control in a pregnancy study. The sequenced sample was CD4+ T cells from peripheral blood mononuclear cells, obtained in the third trimester of pregnancy. The rearrangement links TRBV6-1 to TRBJ1-2; perhaps TRBD1 as D (6 bases). CDR3 region: CASSGTAGGNYGYTF. CDR3 coding DNA: TGTGCCAGCAGTGGGACAGCTGGGGGTAACTATGGCTACACCTTC.